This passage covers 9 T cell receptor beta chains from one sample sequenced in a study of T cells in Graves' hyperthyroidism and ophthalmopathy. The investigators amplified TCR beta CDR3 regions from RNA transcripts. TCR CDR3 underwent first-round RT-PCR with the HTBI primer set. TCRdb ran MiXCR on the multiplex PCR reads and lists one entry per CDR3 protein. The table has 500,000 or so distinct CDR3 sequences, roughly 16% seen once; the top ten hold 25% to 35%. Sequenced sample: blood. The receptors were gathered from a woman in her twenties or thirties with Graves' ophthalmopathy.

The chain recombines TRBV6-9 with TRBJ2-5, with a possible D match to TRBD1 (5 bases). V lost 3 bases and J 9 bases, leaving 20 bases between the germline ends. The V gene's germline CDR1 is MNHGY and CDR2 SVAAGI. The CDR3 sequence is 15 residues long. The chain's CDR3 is CASSYIVEAGKAQYF. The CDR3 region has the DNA TGTGCCAGCAGTTACATTGTTGAGGCAGGGAAGGCCCAGTACTTC.

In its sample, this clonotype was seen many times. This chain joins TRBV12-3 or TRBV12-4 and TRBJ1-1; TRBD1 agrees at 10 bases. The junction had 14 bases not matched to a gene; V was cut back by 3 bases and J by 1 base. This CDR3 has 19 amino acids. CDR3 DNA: TGTGCCAGCAGTTTTCCCTTCGGCAGGGGACAGGGGACGAACACTGAAGCTTTCTTT. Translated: CASSFPFGRGQGTNTEAFF.

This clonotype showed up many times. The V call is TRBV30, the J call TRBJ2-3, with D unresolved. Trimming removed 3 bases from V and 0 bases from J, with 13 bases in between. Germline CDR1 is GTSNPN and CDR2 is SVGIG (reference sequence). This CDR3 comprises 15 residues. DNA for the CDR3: TGTGCCTGGAGAGAGGAACCTGGAAGCACAGATACGCAGTATTTT. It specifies CAWREEPGSTDTQYF.

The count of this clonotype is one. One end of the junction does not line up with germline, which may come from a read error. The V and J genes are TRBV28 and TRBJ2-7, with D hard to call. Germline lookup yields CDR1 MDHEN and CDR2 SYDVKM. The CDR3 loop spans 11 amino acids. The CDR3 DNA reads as TGTGCCTGCAGTTCCAGGTACGAGCAGTACTTC. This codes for CACSSRYEQYF.

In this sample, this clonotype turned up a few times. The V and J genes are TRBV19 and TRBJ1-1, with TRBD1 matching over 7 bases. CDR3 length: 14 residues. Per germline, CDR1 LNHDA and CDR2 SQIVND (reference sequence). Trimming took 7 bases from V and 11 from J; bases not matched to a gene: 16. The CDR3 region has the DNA TGTGCCAGTACCGACCGGGACAGCGATCGTGGGGCTTTCTTT. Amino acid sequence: CASTDRDSDRGAFF.

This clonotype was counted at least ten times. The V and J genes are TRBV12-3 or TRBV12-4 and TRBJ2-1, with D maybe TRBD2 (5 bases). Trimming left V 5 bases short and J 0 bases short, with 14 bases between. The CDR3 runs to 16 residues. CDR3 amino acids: CASSTGSAYSYNEQFF. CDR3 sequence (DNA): TGTGCCAGCAGTACTGGGAGCGCCTACTCCTACAATGAGCAGTTCTTC.

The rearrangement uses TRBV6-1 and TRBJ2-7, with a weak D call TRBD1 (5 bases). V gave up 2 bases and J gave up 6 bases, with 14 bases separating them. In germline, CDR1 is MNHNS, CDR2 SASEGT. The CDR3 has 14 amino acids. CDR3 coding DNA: TGTGCCAGCAGTGAACCAGCAGGTAGGGGCGAGCAGTACTTC. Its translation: CASSEPAGRGEQYF.

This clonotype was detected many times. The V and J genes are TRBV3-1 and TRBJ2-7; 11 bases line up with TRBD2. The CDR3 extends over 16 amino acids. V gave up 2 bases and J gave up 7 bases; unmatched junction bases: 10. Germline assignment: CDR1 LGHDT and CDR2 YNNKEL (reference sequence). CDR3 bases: TGTGCCAGCAGCCAAAACGTAGGACTAGCGGGTTTTGAGCAGTACTTC. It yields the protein CASSQNVGLAGFEQYF.

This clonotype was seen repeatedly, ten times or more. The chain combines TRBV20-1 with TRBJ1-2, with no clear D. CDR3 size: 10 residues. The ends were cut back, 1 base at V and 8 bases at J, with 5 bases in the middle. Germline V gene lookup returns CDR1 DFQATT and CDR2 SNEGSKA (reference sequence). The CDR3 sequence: CSARAGGYTF. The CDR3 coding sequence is TGCAGTGCTAGAGCCGGGGGCTACACCTTC.